These T cell receptor beta chains were read from a single sample in a study of shared clonotypes between healthy human individuals. TCRdb's copy holds only in-frame clones and misses some; the assay was immunoSEQ multiplex PCR. This table has millions of clones, about 92% appearing once. The sample was naive CD4+ T cells sorted from blood. These receptors were obtained from a man aged 18 to 29 in good health. The CDR3 runs from the conserved cysteine through the conserved F or W. A D gene is named only where the DNA matches it firmly. Clone size is stated in some rows and not others, as once, few, many or a class when expanded.

clone size: .; D gene: TRBD1; J gene: TRBJ1-2; V gene: TRBV30; CDR3 protein: CAWKSDKDRGYGYTF; CDR3 DNA: TGTGCCTGGAAGTCCGATAAGGACAGGGGCTATGGCTACACCTTC
clone size: .; D gene: .; J gene: TRBJ2-7; V gene: TRBV29-1; CDR3 protein: CSVETTVEQYF; CDR3 DNA: TGCAGCGTTGAAACCACCGTCGAGCAGTACTTC
clone size: .; D gene: .; J gene: TRBJ2-7; V gene: TRBV5-4; CDR3 protein: CASSLEGQGPYEQYF; CDR3 DNA: TGTGCCAGCAGCTTGGAGGGGCAGGGTCCCTACGAGCAGTACTTC
clone size: .; D gene: .; J gene: TRBJ2-3; V gene: TRBV10-3; CDR3 protein: CAISVRGDSTDTQYF; CDR3 DNA: TGTGCCATCAGTGTAAGGGGCGATAGCACAGATACGCAGTATTTT
clone size: .; D gene: .; J gene: TRBJ1-2; V gene: TRBV5-1; CDR3 protein: CASSLGALGQTYGYTF; CDR3 DNA: TGCGCCAGCAGCTTGGGGGCCCTCGGGCAGACCTATGGCTACACCTTC
clone size: once; D gene: .; J gene: TRBJ1-4; V gene: TRBV7-9; CDR3 protein: CASSPPLIQGINEKLFF; CDR3 DNA: TGTGCCAGCAGCCCCCCTCTGATCCAGGGGATTAATGAAAAACTGTTTTTT
clone size: .; D gene: .; J gene: TRBJ2-1; V gene: TRBV4-1; CDR3 protein: CASSQGPRDEQFF; CDR3 DNA: TGCGCCAGCAGCCAAGGGCCCCGAGATGAGCAGTTCTTC
clone size: .; D gene: TRBD1; J gene: TRBJ2-4; V gene: TRBV27; CDR3 protein: CASRGTGRGENIQYF; CDR3 DNA: TGTGCCAGCAGAGGGACAGGGAGGGGAGAAAACATTCAGTACTTC
clone size: .; D gene: .; J gene: TRBJ1-4; V gene: TRBV5-1; CDR3 protein: CASSLGPTTNEKLFF; CDR3 DNA: TGCGCCAGCAGCTTAGGCCCTACAACTAATGAAAAACTGTTTTTT
clone size: .; D gene: TRBD1; J gene: TRBJ1-6; V gene: TRBV4-1; CDR3 protein: CASSWDRGSSSPLHF; CDR3 DNA: TGCGCCAGCAGCTGGGACAGGGGGTCTTCTTCACCCCTCCACTTT
clone size: .; D gene: .; J gene: TRBJ2-7; V gene: TRBV6-6; CDR3 protein: CASSYDITYEQYF; CDR3 DNA: TGTGCCAGCAGTTACGACATTACCTACGAGCAGTACTTC
clone size: .; D gene: .; J gene: TRBJ1-4; V gene: TRBV4-1; CDR3 protein: CASSQDTTVTNEKLFF; CDR3 DNA: TGCGCCAGCAGCCAAGATACCACAGTTACTAATGAAAAACTGTTTTTT
clone size: .; D gene: .; J gene: TRBJ2-5; V gene: TRBV5-1; CDR3 protein: CASSLDRTPSLTQYF; CDR3 DNA: TGCGCCAGCAGCTTGGATCGGACACCCTCGTTGACCCAGTACTTC
clone size: .; D gene: .; J gene: TRBJ2-3; V gene: TRBV28; CDR3 protein: CASSLSSTDTQYF; CDR3 DNA: TGTGCCAGCAGTTTAAGTAGCACAGATACGCAGTATTTT
clone size: .; D gene: TRBD2; J gene: TRBJ2-3; V gene: TRBV4-1; CDR3 protein: CASSQDGGLAADTQYF; CDR3 DNA: TGCGCCAGCAGCCAAGATGGGGGACTAGCCGCAGATACGCAGTATTTT
clone size: .; D gene: .; J gene: TRBJ1-1; V gene: TRBV6-1; CDR3 protein: CASTLVPTLGEAFF; CDR3 DNA: TGTGCCAGCACCTTAGTCCCTACGCTGGGTGAAGCTTTCTTT
clone size: .; D gene: TRBD2; J gene: TRBJ2-6; V gene: TRBV19; CDR3 protein: CASTMTSGSYLSGANVLTF; CDR3 DNA: TGTGCCAGTACCATGACTAGCGGGAGCTACCTCTCTGGGGCCAACGTCCTGACTTTC
clone size: once; D gene: .; J gene: TRBJ2-3; V gene: TRBV9; CDR3 protein: CASSVFSDTQYF; CDR3 DNA: TGTGCCAGCAGCGTATTTTCAGATACGCAGTATTTT
clone size: .; D gene: .; J gene: TRBJ2-1; V gene: TRBV5-1; CDR3 protein: CASSLTGSDYNEQFF; CDR3 DNA: TGCGCCAGCAGCTTGACCGGGAGCGACTACAATGAGCAGTTCTTC
clone size: .; D gene: .; J gene: TRBJ1-3; V gene: TRBV5-5; CDR3 protein: CASSQGYGDTIYF; CDR3 DNA: TGTGCCAGCAGCCAGGGCTACGGGGACACCATATATTTT
clone size: .; D gene: TRBD2; J gene: TRBJ2-5; V gene: TRBV5-1; CDR3 protein: CASSFAGGREETQYF; CDR3 DNA: TGCGCCAGCAGCTTTGCGGGGGGCCGAGAAGAGACCCAGTACTTC
clone size: .; D gene: .; J gene: TRBJ2-5; V gene: TRBV6-6; CDR3 protein: CASSYIVWGELETQYF; CDR3 DNA: TGTGCCAGCAGTTACATCGTCTGGGGCGAATTGGAGACCCAGTACTTC
clone size: .; D gene: .; J gene: TRBJ2-7; V gene: TRBV6-5; CDR3 protein: CASKSRDTYEQYF; CDR3 DNA: TGTGCCAGCAAAAGTAGAGATACCTACGAGCAGTACTTC
clone size: .; D gene: TRBD2; J gene: TRBJ2-7; V gene: TRBV4-1; CDR3 protein: CASSQGDGRPYEQYF; CDR3 DNA: TGCGCCAGCAGCCAAGGCGACGGGAGGCCCTACGAGCAGTACTTC
clone size: .; D gene: .; J gene: TRBJ1-2; V gene: TRBV28; CDR3 protein: CASSPPAGQGNANYGYTF; CDR3 DNA: TGTGCCAGCAGCCCCCCCGCTGGGCAGGGTAATGCTAACTATGGCTACACCTTC
clone size: once; D gene: TRBD1; J gene: TRBJ2-7; V gene: TRBV6-1; CDR3 protein: CASNLDRGSSYEQYF; CDR3 DNA: TGTGCCAGCAATCTCGACAGGGGGAGCTCCTACGAGCAGTACTTC
clone size: .; D gene: .; J gene: TRBJ2-7; V gene: TRBV30; CDR3 protein: CAWSRDLPLYEQYF; CDR3 DNA: TGTGCCTGGAGTCGGGACCTCCCTCTCTACGAGCAGTACTTC
clone size: .; D gene: TRBD1; J gene: TRBJ1-4; V gene: TRBV10-2; CDR3 protein: CASSPGTGGNEKLFF; CDR3 DNA: TGCGCCAGCAGCCCTGGGACAGGGGGAAATGAAAAACTGTTTTTT
clone size: .; D gene: TRBD1; J gene: TRBJ2-1; V gene: TRBV6-1; CDR3 protein: CASSGQGAPPYNEQFF; CDR3 DNA: TGTGCCAGCAGTGGACAGGGGGCGCCCCCCTACAATGAGCAGTTCTTC
clone size: .; D gene: TRBD1; J gene: TRBJ2-7; V gene: TRBV5-4; CDR3 protein: CASSKTGTGSYEQYF; CDR3 DNA: TGTGCCAGCAGCAAGACCGGGACAGGTTCCTACGAGCAGTACTTC
clone size: once; D gene: .; J gene: TRBJ2-3; V gene: TRBV28; CDR3 protein: CASSPPLAQRSTDTQYF; CDR3 DNA: TGTGCCAGCAGTCCCCCCCTCGCACAGCGAAGCACAGATACGCAGTATTTT
clone size: .; D gene: TRBD2; J gene: TRBJ2-7; V gene: TRBV10-3; CDR3 protein: CAISESGGRVYEQYF; CDR3 DNA: TGTGCCATCAGTGAGTCAGGAGGGAGGGTCTACGAGCAGTACTTC
clone size: once; D gene: TRBD2; J gene: TRBJ2-3; V gene: TRBV28; CDR3 protein: CASNLGASGPVTDTQYF; CDR3 DNA: TGTGCCAGCAATTTAGGGGCTAGCGGGCCGGTGACAGATACGCAGTATTTT
clone size: .; D gene: TRBD1; J gene: TRBJ1-2; V gene: TRBV7-9; CDR3 protein: CASSLTTGVYGYTF; CDR3 DNA: TGTGCCAGCAGCTTAACGACAGGGGTCTATGGCTACACCTTC
clone size: .; D gene: .; J gene: TRBJ2-1; V gene: TRBV9; CDR3 protein: CASSVSPRGGDNEQFF; CDR3 DNA: TGTGCCAGCAGCGTATCCCCTAGGGGGGGGGACAATGAGCAGTTCTTC
clone size: .; D gene: TRBD2; J gene: TRBJ2-1; V gene: TRBV28; CDR3 protein: CASSTEPLGLAPYNEQFF; CDR3 DNA: TGTGCCAGCAGTACCGAACCCCTAGGACTAGCCCCATACAATGAGCAGTTCTTC
clone size: .; D gene: TRBD1; J gene: TRBJ2-4; V gene: TRBV19; CDR3 protein: CASRTGILAKNIQYF; CDR3 DNA: TGTGCCAGTCGGACAGGCATACTAGCCAAAAACATTCAGTACTTC
clone size: .; D gene: .; J gene: TRBJ1-2; V gene: TRBV6-6; CDR3 protein: CASRLDYGYTF; CDR3 DNA: TGTGCCAGCCGGTTGGACTATGGCTACACCTTC
clone size: .; D gene: .; J gene: TRBJ2-7; V gene: TRBV28; CDR3 protein: CATHRAGAEQYF; CDR3 DNA: TGTGCTACCCACCGGGCCGGCGCCGAGCAGTACTTC
clone size: .; D gene: TRBD2; J gene: TRBJ2-2; V gene: TRBV7-2; CDR3 protein: CASSGRLAGGRDTGELFF; CDR3 DNA: TGTGCCAGCAGCGGACGACTAGCGGGAGGGAGGGACACCGGGGAGCTGTTTTTT
clone size: .; D gene: .; J gene: TRBJ1-1; V gene: TRBV29-1; CDR3 protein: CSVVGALNTEAFF; CDR3 DNA: TGCAGCGTTGTAGGGGCGTTGAACACTGAAGCTTTCTTT
clone size: .; D gene: .; J gene: TRBJ2-6; V gene: TRBV19; CDR3 protein: CASSSYRNPDVLTF; CDR3 DNA: TGTGCCAGTAGTAGTTACAGGAACCCCGACGTCCTGACTTTC
clone size: .; D gene: .; J gene: TRBJ1-3; V gene: TRBV7-2; CDR3 protein: CASSLPGSSGNTIYF; CDR3 DNA: TGTGCCAGCAGCTTACCCGGGAGCTCTGGAAACACCATATATTTT
clone size: .; D gene: .; J gene: TRBJ1-4; V gene: TRBV6-5; CDR3 protein: CASRTGAGYEKLFF; CDR3 DNA: TGTGCCAGCAGGACAGGTGCAGGGTATGAAAAACTGTTTTTT
clone size: .; D gene: TRBD2; J gene: TRBJ2-5; V gene: TRBV6-1; CDR3 protein: CASRGTSGSQETQYF; CDR3 DNA: TGTGCCAGCAGGGGGACTAGCGGGTCGCAAGAGACCCAGTACTTC
clone size: .; D gene: .; J gene: TRBJ2-7; V gene: TRBV28; CDR3 protein: CASSGDPQPSEQYF; CDR3 DNA: TGTGCCAGCAGTGGGGACCCCCAACCCAGCGAGCAGTACTTC
clone size: .; D gene: TRBD1; J gene: TRBJ2-3; V gene: TRBV18; CDR3 protein: CASSPTRGGGDTQYF; CDR3 DNA: TGTGCCAGCTCACCAACGAGAGGGGGCGGGGATACGCAGTATTTT
clone size: .; D gene: TRBD2; J gene: TRBJ2-1; V gene: TRBV5-1; CDR3 protein: CASSLVAGVPYNEQFF; CDR3 DNA: TGCGCCAGCAGCTTGGTAGCGGGAGTCCCCTACAATGAGCAGTTCTTC
clone size: .; D gene: .; J gene: TRBJ2-3; V gene: TRBV7-9; CDR3 protein: CASSQTGTGTTDTQYF; CDR3 DNA: TGTGCCAGCAGCCAAACAGGGACTGGGACAACAGATACGCAGTATTTT
clone size: .; D gene: .; J gene: TRBJ2-3; V gene: TRBV25-1; CDR3 protein: CASSDLDSTFRDTQYF; CDR3 DNA: TGTGCCAGCAGTGATCTCGACTCAACGTTCCGTGATACGCAGTATTTT